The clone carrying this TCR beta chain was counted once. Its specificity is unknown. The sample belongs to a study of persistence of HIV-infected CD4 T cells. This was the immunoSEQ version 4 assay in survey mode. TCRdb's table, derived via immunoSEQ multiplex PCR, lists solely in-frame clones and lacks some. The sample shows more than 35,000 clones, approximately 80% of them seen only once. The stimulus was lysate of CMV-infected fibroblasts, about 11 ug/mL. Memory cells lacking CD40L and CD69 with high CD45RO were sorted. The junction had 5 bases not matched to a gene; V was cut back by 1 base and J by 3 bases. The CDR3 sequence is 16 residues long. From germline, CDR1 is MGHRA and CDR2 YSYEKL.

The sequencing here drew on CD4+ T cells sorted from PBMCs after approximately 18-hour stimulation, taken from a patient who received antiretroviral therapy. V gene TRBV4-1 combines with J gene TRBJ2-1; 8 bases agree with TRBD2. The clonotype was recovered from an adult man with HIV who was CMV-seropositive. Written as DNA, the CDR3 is TGCGCCAGCAGCCAAGGGGTAGCGGGGTACTACAATGAGCAGTTCTTC. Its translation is CASSQGVAGYYNEQFF.